This T cell receptor beta chain was profiled in a study of blood T cell repertoires in COVID-19. Study-wide context: Specimens from acute and convalescent COVID-19 originated in the United States, Italy and Spain.

In the case of this clone: This same CDR3 is encoded by further DNA sequences in the sample.

Original methodology: Reference gene primer amplification yielded estimated nucleated cell counts. Some clones are missing from TCRdb's copy, which holds only in-frame ones; the method was immunoSEQ multiplex PCR. Clone size and V and J calls were adopted from that table, with D and trimming inferred from the DNA. The sample contains some 140,000 clones, roughly 89% of which appear only once. The clonotype comes from a man aged 50 or older with active or convalescent COVID-19. The sample consisted of peripheral blood.

The CDR3 nucleotides read TGCGCCAGCAGCTTGGGGGCTAGCACAGATACGCAGTATTTT. Protein sequence: CASSLGASTDTQYF. The chain employs TRBV5-1 and TRBJ2-3; D is unclear. The CDR3 consists of 14 residues. Trimming removed 0 bases from V and 0 bases from J, with 5 bases in between. Germline CDR1 and CDR2: SGHRS and YFSETQ.